A selection of T cell receptor beta chains follows, all from one sample in a study of blood T cells in healthy people across ages. TCRdb processed the 5' RACE reads anew with MiXCR; each CDR3 protein has one entry. The data show hundreds of thousands of distinct CDR3 sequences, under 70% seen once. The sequencing sample was made of blood. These receptors all stem from a man aged 60 to 75 in good health. Each CDR3 is given with its conserved first and last residue. Fields, in order: clone size, D gene, V gene, J gene, CDR3 protein, CDR3 DNA. A D gene is named only where the DNA matches it firmly. Clone size is given for some rows only: seen once, a few or many times, or a class if the clone is expanded.

size: once
D: TRBD1
V: TRBV2
J: TRBJ2-5
CDR3: CASSEQTGQGETQYF
DNA: TGTGCCAGCAGTGAACAGACAGGGCAGGGTGAGACCCAGTACTTC

size: -
D: TRBD1
V: TRBV12-3/TRBV12-4
J: TRBJ2-3
CDR3: CASDTGGADTQYF
DNA: TGTGCCAGCGACACAGGGGGCGCAGATACGCAGTATTTT

size: -
D: -
V: TRBV20-1
J: TRBJ2-1
CDR3: CSASSPSRAYNEQFF
DNA: TGCAGTGCTAGTTCTCCCAGCAGGGCCTACAATGAGCAGTTCTTC

size: once
D: -
V: TRBV2
J: TRBJ1-1
CDR3: CASGEAQGWRNTEAFF
DNA: TGTGCCAGCGGTGAAGCGCAAGGATGGAGGAACACTGAAGCTTTCTTT

size: -
D: -
V: TRBV12-3/TRBV12-4
J: TRBJ2-1
CDR3: CASSLTANEQFF
DNA: TGTGCCAGCAGCCTGACTGCGAATGAGCAGTTCTTC

size: few
D: -
V: TRBV5-5
J: TRBJ2-3
CDR3: CASSSSGGEDTQYF
DNA: TGTGCCAGCAGCTCATCCGGAGGGGAAGATACGCAGTATTTT

size: many
D: -
V: TRBV28
J: TRBJ2-5
CDR3: CASSSQGGSETQYF
DNA: TGTGCCAGCAGTTCACAGGGTGGGTCGGAGACCCAGTACTTC

size: -
D: -
V: TRBV7-8
J: TRBJ2-1
CDR3: CASSLAEVEQFF
DNA: TGTGCCAGCAGCTTAGCGGAGGTGGAGCAGTTCTTC

size: -
D: -
V: TRBV14
J: TRBJ2-1
CDR3: CASSQQTGEQFF
DNA: TGTGCCAGCAGCCAACAGACGGGTGAGCAGTTCTTC

size: few
D: TRBD2
V: TRBV20-1
J: TRBJ2-3
CDR3: CSVGASGGSTDTQYF
DNA: TGCAGTGTAGGCGCTAGCGGGGGTAGCACAGATACGCAGTATTTT

size: -
D: -
V: TRBV11-2
J: TRBJ2-1
CDR3: CASRQMGVYNEQFF
DNA: TGTGCCAGCAGACAAATGGGGGTCTACAATGAGCAGTTCTTC

size: -
D: -
V: TRBV20-1
J: TRBJ2-4
CDR3: CSARAGFGMKEQYF
DNA: TGCAGTGCTAGAGCTGGGTTCGGGATGAAAGAGCAGTACTTC

size: -
D: TRBD1
V: TRBV29-1
J: TRBJ1-2
CDR3: CSVEDPGQGAAGYTF
DNA: TGCAGCGTTGAAGATCCGGGACAGGGGGCGGCTGGCTACACCTTC

size: -
D: TRBD1
V: TRBV6-2/TRBV6-3
J: TRBJ1-4
CDR3: CASSYGRGLHEKLFF
DNA: TGTGCCAGCAGTTACGGGAGGGGGCTTCATGAAAAACTGTTTTTT

size: -
D: TRBD1
V: TRBV2
J: TRBJ1-2
CDR3: CASSSHRNRGRDYGYTF
DNA: TGTGCCAGCAGTTCCCATCGCAACAGGGGGCGCGACTATGGCTACACCTTC

size: -
D: -
V: TRBV29-1
J: TRBJ2-5
CDR3: CSVGRAGAVQETQYF
DNA: TGCAGCGTTGGGAGGGCGGGGGCTGTGCAAGAGACCCAGTACTTC

size: -
D: TRBD1
V: TRBV6-5
J: TRBJ2-7
CDR3: CASREGQGADYEQYF
DNA: TGTGCCAGCAGGGAGGGACAGGGGGCTGACTACGAGCAGTACTTC

size: many
D: TRBD1
V: TRBV5-1
J: TRBJ1-2
CDR3: CASSSAPGQTNYGYTF
DNA: TGCGCCAGCAGCTCAGCACCGGGACAGACCAACTATGGCTACACCTTC

size: few
D: -
V: TRBV5-1
J: TRBJ2-1
CDR3: CASSSHLVLSNEQFF
DNA: TGCGCCAGCAGCTCCCACTTGGTCCTCTCCAATGAGCAGTTCTTC

size: -
D: TRBD1
V: TRBV6-1
J: TRBJ2-7
CDR3: CAGSKRTGGGYEQYF
DNA: TGTGCCGGCAGTAAAAGGACAGGGGGTGGGTACGAGCAGTACTTC

size: -
D: -
V: TRBV18
J: TRBJ2-5
CDR3: CASSPVPGLKETQYF
DNA: TGTGCCAGCTCACCAGTCCCGGGCCTAAAAGAGACCCAGTACTTC

size: -
D: -
V: TRBV7-8
J: TRBJ2-7
CDR3: CASSLVRIPQGQYF
DNA: TGTGCCAGCAGCTTAGTTCGTATCCCCCAGGGGCAGTACTTC

size: -
D: TRBD2
V: TRBV20-1
J: TRBJ2-5
CDR3: CSASTVAGGQETQYF
DNA: TGCAGTGCTAGTACGGTAGCGGGGGGGCAAGAGACCCAGTACTTC

size: -
D: -
V: TRBV18
J: TRBJ2-2
CDR3: CASSRTPGNTGELFF
DNA: TGTGCCAGCTCACGGACTCCGGGGAACACCGGGGAGCTGTTTTTT

size: -
D: -
V: TRBV29-1
J: TRBJ2-6
CDR3: CSVEEAGANVLTF
DNA: TGCAGCGTTGAGGAGGCGGGGGCCAACGTCCTGACTTTC

size: -
D: -
V: TRBV10-3
J: TRBJ1-6
CDR3: CAISGGAGSPLHF
DNA: TGTGCCATCAGTGGGGGGGCAGGTTCACCCCTCCACTTT

size: -
D: -
V: TRBV12-3/TRBV12-4
J: TRBJ2-3
CDR3: CASTKGTATKQYF
DNA: TGTGCCAGCACCAAGGGGACTGCCACTAAGCAGTATTTT

size: -
D: -
V: TRBV5-6
J: TRBJ2-1
CDR3: CASSLGGKGEQFF
DNA: TGTGCCAGCAGCTTGGGTGGGAAGGGGGAGCAGTTCTTC

size: few
D: -
V: TRBV10-3
J: TRBJ1-2
CDR3: CAISAQLDRSYGYTF
DNA: TGTGCCATCAGTGCCCAACTCGACCGATCGTATGGCTACACCTTC

size: -
D: -
V: TRBV9
J: TRBJ2-1
CDR3: CASSVNDVSLNEQFF
DNA: TGTGCCAGCAGCGTAAACGACGTATCCCTCAATGAGCAGTTCTTC

size: -
D: -
V: TRBV20-1
J: TRBJ2-3
CDR3: CSAGSGQGGTDTQYF
DNA: TGCAGTGCTGGAAGCGGCCAGGGTGGCACAGATACGCAGTATTTT

size: -
D: -
V: TRBV10-3
J: TRBJ2-6
CDR3: CAISDQGNGANVLTF
DNA: TGTGCCATCAGTGATCAGGGGAATGGGGCCAACGTCCTGACTTTC

size: -
D: TRBD2
V: TRBV5-4
J: TRBJ2-5
CDR3: CASSLDQRGGWKETQYF
DNA: TGTGCCAGCAGCCTCGATCAGCGGGGTGGGTGGAAAGAGACCCAGTACTTC

size: -
D: -
V: TRBV29-1
J: TRBJ1-4
CDR3: CSVVRDANEKLFF
DNA: TGCAGCGTTGTTAGGGATGCAAATGAAAAACTGTTTTTT

size: -
D: -
V: TRBV18
J: TRBJ2-5
CDR3: CASSPFTASGQETQYF
DNA: TGTGCCAGCTCACCTTTTACGGCAAGCGGGCAAGAGACCCAGTACTTC

size: -
D: -
V: TRBV11-3
J: TRBJ2-1
CDR3: CASSVGPLLNEQFF
DNA: TGTGCCAGCAGCGTGGGGCCCCTCCTCAATGAGCAGTTCTTC

size: -
D: -
V: TRBV6-5
J: TRBJ2-3
CDR3: CASSSGFRGNTDTQYF
DNA: TGTGCCAGCAGTTCCGGCTTCAGGGGAAACACAGATACGCAGTATTTT

size: many
D: -
V: TRBV9
J: TRBJ2-1
CDR3: CASSVDITYNEQFF
DNA: TGTGCCAGCAGCGTAGACATCACCTACAATGAGCAGTTCTTC

size: once
D: -
V: TRBV18
J: TRBJ2-5
CDR3: CASAQRSQETQYF
DNA: TGTGCCAGCGCCCAGCGGAGCCAAGAGACCCAGTACTTC

size: -
D: -
V: TRBV7-9
J: TRBJ1-6
CDR3: CASSLFQAGDSPLHF
DNA: TGTGCCAGCAGCTTATTCCAGGCCGGGGATTCACCCCTCCACTTT

size: few
D: -
V: TRBV9
J: TRBJ2-3
CDR3: CASSAWDRPEDTQYF
DNA: TGTGCCAGCAGCGCCTGGGACCGACCGGAAGATACGCAGTATTTT

size: few
D: -
V: TRBV12-3/TRBV12-4
J: TRBJ2-4
CDR3: CASSRMVGAKNIQYF
DNA: TGTGCCAGCAGCCGGATGGTAGGGGCCAAAAACATTCAGTACTTC

size: -
D: TRBD2
V: TRBV10-1
J: TRBJ2-1
CDR3: CASSSNQRGAYNEQFF
DNA: TGCGCCAGCAGTTCTAACCAGCGGGGGGCCTACAATGAGCAGTTCTTC

size: -
D: TRBD2
V: TRBV18
J: TRBJ2-1
CDR3: CASSARGSGGRNEQFF
DNA: TGTGCCAGCTCAGCCCGGGGAAGCGGGGGTCGGAATGAGCAGTTCTTC

size: -
D: TRBD1
V: TRBV7-6
J: TRBJ2-4
CDR3: CASSLVGYRGPAIQYF
DNA: TGTGCCAGCAGCTTAGTAGGATACAGGGGGCCGGCCATTCAGTACTTC

size: few
D: -
V: TRBV5-6
J: TRBJ2-3
CDR3: CASSSGWGGTDTQYF
DNA: TGTGCCAGCAGCTCTGGGTGGGGTGGCACAGATACGCAGTATTTT

size: -
D: TRBD2
V: TRBV4-2
J: TRBJ2-3
CDR3: CASSQNPGLAGTSTDTQYF
DNA: TGTGCCAGCAGCCAAAACCCCGGACTAGCGGGGACTAGCACAGATACGCAGTATTTT

size: few
D: TRBD1
V: TRBV10-3
J: TRBJ2-7
CDR3: CATGQVSYEQYF
DNA: TGTGCCACCGGACAGGTTTCTTACGAGCAGTACTTC

size: -
D: -
V: TRBV6-5
J: TRBJ2-7
CDR3: CASTSTTREQYF
DNA: TGTGCCAGCACCTCTACAACCCGCGAGCAGTACTTC

size: few
D: TRBD1
V: TRBV27
J: TRBJ1-1
CDR3: CASSSRDRGGAEAFF
DNA: TGTGCCAGCAGTTCCCGGGACAGGGGTGGCGCTGAAGCTTTCTTT

size: many
D: -
V: TRBV4-1
J: TRBJ2-7
CDR3: CASSRDPGASYEQYF
DNA: TGCGCCAGCAGCCGGGACCCAGGGGCGTCCTACGAGCAGTACTTC

size: -
D: -
V: TRBV20-1
J: TRBJ2-5
CDR3: CSALHSQETQYF
DNA: TGCAGTGCCCTCCACTCACAAGAGACCCAGTACTTC

size: -
D: TRBD1
V: TRBV20-1
J: TRBJ2-3
CDR3: CSATRGQGSDTQYF
DNA: TGCAGTGCTACCCGAGGACAGGGTTCAGATACGCAGTATTTT